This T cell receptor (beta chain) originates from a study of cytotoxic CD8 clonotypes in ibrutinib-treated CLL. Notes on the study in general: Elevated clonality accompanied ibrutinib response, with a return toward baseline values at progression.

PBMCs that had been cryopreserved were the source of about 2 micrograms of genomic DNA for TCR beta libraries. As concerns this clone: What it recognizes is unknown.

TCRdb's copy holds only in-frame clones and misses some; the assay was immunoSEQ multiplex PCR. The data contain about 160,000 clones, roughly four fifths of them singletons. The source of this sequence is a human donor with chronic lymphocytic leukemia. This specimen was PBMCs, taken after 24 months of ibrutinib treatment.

CDR3 in amino acids: CASSLTLAGYEQYF. CDR3 bases: TGCGCCAGCAGCTTGACCCTAGCGGGGTACGAGCAGTACTTC. This rearrangement joins TRBV5-1 to TRBJ2-7, with 9 nucleotides matching TRBD2. The CDR3 loop spans 14 amino acids. Germline assignment: CDR1 SGHRS and CDR2 YFSETQ. J was trimmed by 4 bases and V by 1 base; bases with no gene match: 3.